Listed below are T cell receptor beta chains from one sample, sequenced in a study of blood T cell repertoires in COVID-19. Repertoires were generated with immunoSEQ multiplex PCR, while TCRdb's copy carries only in-frame clones and drops some. The data contain roughly 330,000 clones, more than 70% of them seen just once; the ten biggest clones take up 5.3%. The sequencing sample was made of PBMCs or T cells enriched from blood (not recorded which). Receptor source: a woman under 40 who had recovered from COVID-19. Both conserved end residues are part of each CDR3. Fields, in order: V gene, J gene, D gene, clone size, CDR3 DNA, CDR3 protein. D genes are given only for firm matches. Expanded clones are given a class, and other clones once, few, many or no size at all.

>TRBV18|TRBJ2-2|-|-
TGTGCCAGCTCACCAGGGGGCTCAGCCGGGGAGCTGTTTTTT
CASSPGGSAGELFF
>TRBV11-2|TRBJ2-1|TRBD2|few
TGTGCCAGCAGCTTAGATAGAGCGGGGGGGAACAATGAGCAGTTCTTC
CASSLDRAGGNNEQFF
>TRBV11-2|TRBJ1-2|-|-
TGTGCCAGCAGCTTCGCTCAGGGAGGCGACTATGGCTACACCTTC
CASSFAQGGDYGYTF
>TRBV3-1/TRBV3-2|TRBJ2-7|TRBD1|-
TGTGCCAGCAGCCAAGACAGGGGGCGGCAGGGGAACGAGCAGTACTTC
CASSQDRGRQGNEQYF
>TRBV5-1|TRBJ1-1|-|-
TGCGCCAGCAGCGAAAGACAGGCACGTCCTGAAGCTTTCTTT
CASSERQARPEAFF
>TRBV25-1|TRBJ1-1|-|-
TGTGCCAGCAGTGAATTTACAGGGTTCACTGAAGCTTTCTTT
CASSEFTGFTEAFF
>TRBV27|TRBJ2-7|-|-
TGTGCCAGCAGTCGAGTAGCGAACTACGAGCAGTACTTC
CASSRVANYEQYF
>TRBV5-8|TRBJ1-5|-|-
TGTGCCAGCAGCCCAGGGCCCTTCAGCAATCAGCCCCAGCATTTT
CASSPGPFSNQPQHF
>TRBV11-2|TRBJ2-5|-|-
TGTGCCAGCAGCTTAGGTACAGTTCAAGAGACCCAGTACTTC
CASSLGTVQETQYF
>TRBV7-9|TRBJ1-6|-|once
TGTGCCAGCAGCTTAGAAGGGGATTCACCCCTCCACTTT
CASSLEGDSPLHF
>TRBV28|TRBJ1-2|TRBD1|-
TGTGCCAGCAGTTTATGGACAGGGGGCTATGGCTACACCTTC
CASSLWTGGYGYTF
>TRBV2|TRBJ1-2|-|-
TGTGCCAGCAGTCTGACCAGGGGCGGCTACACCTTC
CASSLTRGGYTF
>TRBV27|TRBJ1-2|TRBD1|-
TGTGCCAGCAGTTTACTCGGGACAGGGGGTTATGGCTACACCTTC
CASSLLGTGGYGYTF
>TRBV7-2|TRBJ2-2|-|-
TGTGCCAGCAGCGCACAGGGATTGAACACCGGGGAGCTGTTTTTT
CASSAQGLNTGELFF
>TRBV9|TRBJ2-3|-|-
TGTGCCAGCAGCGTAGGTGCGGGGGCCAACACAGATACGCAGTATTTT
CASSVGAGANTDTQYF
>TRBV14|TRBJ2-7|-|-
TGTGCCAGCAGCACTTGGGACTCCGGGAAGGGTTACGAGCAGTACTTC
CASSTWDSGKGYEQYF
>TRBV5-1|TRBJ2-5|-|-
TGCGCCAGCAGCTTAGGAGGTTATACGTACCAAGAGACCCAGTACTTC
CASSLGGYTYQETQYF
>TRBV9|TRBJ1-4|-|-
TGTGCCAGCAGCGTAGCAGGGAAGAGCGATGAAAAACTGTTTTTT
CASSVAGKSDEKLFF
>TRBV11-2|TRBJ1-3|TRBD1|-
TGTGCCAGCAGCCGTAGCGGACAGGGGCGCTCTGGAAACACCATATATTTT
CASSRSGQGRSGNTIYF
>TRBV5-1|TRBJ1-2|TRBD1|-
TGCGCCAGCAGCCCGACAGGGGACTATGGCTACACCTTC
CASSPTGDYGYTF
>TRBV4-2|TRBJ2-1|-|-
TGTGCCAGCAGCCACCCCGCCAGTGAGCAGTTCTTC
CASSHPASEQFF
>TRBV29-1|TRBJ1-1|-|-
TGCAGCGTTTACTTTCGGCAGGGCCCTGAAGCTTTCTTT
CSVYFRQGPEAFF
>TRBV5-6|TRBJ1-1|-|once
TGTGCCAGCAGATTACTCGGCACTGAAGCTTTCTTT
CASRLLGTEAFF
>TRBV18|TRBJ1-1|-|-
TGTGCCAGCTCATCTACAGGGAGCGAGGGTACTGAAGCTTTCTTT
CASSSTGSEGTEAFF
>TRBV7-2|TRBJ1-1|-|-
TGTGCCAGCAGCTTAGGGCCCAGGGCTGAAGCTTTCTTT
CASSLGPRAEAFF
>TRBV6-5|TRBJ2-7|-|-
TGTGCCAGCACCCCTAGGTTCCCCCCCGGCGAGCAGTACTTC
CASTPRFPPGEQYF
>TRBV2|TRBJ2-5|-|-
TGTGCCAGCAGAGTCGGGGAGACCCAGTACTTC
CASRVGETQYF
>TRBV7-9|TRBJ2-7|-|-
TGTGCCAGCAGCTTAGCCCCAGGCTGGCAGTACTTC
CASSLAPGWQYF
>TRBV19|TRBJ2-3|-|-
TGTGCCAGTAGTATCGGACAAGCATTCCGCACAGATACGCAGTATTTT
CASSIGQAFRTDTQYF
>TRBV5-4|TRBJ2-3|-|-
TGTGCCAGCAGCTTGAGAGGTGGCACAGATACGCAGTATTTT
CASSLRGGTDTQYF
>TRBV4-2|TRBJ1-6|TRBD1|-
TGTGCCAGCAGCCAATCTGAACCCGGGACAGCGGATTCACCCCTCCACTTT
CASSQSEPGTADSPLHF
>TRBV19|TRBJ1-3|-|-
TGTGCCAGCGCCTACAGGGTAACCTACTCTGGAAACACCATATATTTT
CASAYRVTYSGNTIYF
>TRBV2|TRBJ1-1|TRBD1|-
TGTGCCAGCAGTCGAACAGGGGATACTGAAGCTTTCTTT
CASSRTGDTEAFF
>TRBV5-1|TRBJ1-1|-|-
TGCGCCAGCAGCTTGGTAAGGGGGACTGAAGCTTTCTTT
CASSLVRGTEAFF
>TRBV6-5|TRBJ1-1|-|-
TGTGCCAGCAGTTTGAGACTAGAAGCTTTCTTT
CASSLRLEAFF
>TRBV4-1|TRBJ1-2|TRBD1|-
TGCGCCAGCAGCCCCAGTGCGGGACAGCCCTTATCTTATGGCTACACCTTC
CASSPSAGQPLSYGYTF